These 3 T cell receptor beta chains came from one sample sequenced in a study of blood T cell repertoires in COVID-19. Assay used: immunoSEQ multiplex PCR; TCRdb lists only in-frame clones, some missing. The sample lists more than 95,000 clones, about 86% occurring once. The source material was peripheral blood. The receptors were sampled from a man older than 75 with active or convalescent COVID-19.

The V and J genes are TRBV10-3 and TRBJ2-2, with 10 bases aligning to TRBD1. Germline V gene data show CDR1 as ENHRY and CDR2 as SYGVKD. Trimming cost V 5 bases and J 7 bases; bases outside gene matches: 7. The CDR3 consists of 15 residues. In DNA form, the CDR3 reads TGTGCCATCAGTACCGGGACAGGGGTGGACGGGGAGCTGTTTTTT. Translating it yields CAISTGTGVDGELFF.

This chain connects TRBV27 to TRBJ2-3; D possibly corresponds to TRBD2 (7 bases). CDR1 and CDR2 from the germline V gene are MNHEY and SMNVEV (reference sequence). There are 16 residues in the CDR3. Trimming took 7 bases from V and 3 from J, leaving 20 bases between them. CDR3 sequence (DNA): TGTGCCAGCAAACCTCGAGGGGGGGCCAGAACAGATACGCAGTATTTT. This translates into CASKPRGGARTDTQYF.

In nucleotides, the CDR3 is TGTGCCAGCAGCTTAACTAGCGGGGGGAACACCGGGGAGCTGTTTTTT. Translating gives CASSLTSGGNTGELFF. The V gene is TRBV7-6, the J gene TRBJ2-2; TRBD2 aligns across 11 bases. V was pared by 2 bases and J by 1 base, with 0 bases of the junction left unmatched. Germline V gives CDR1 SGHVS, CDR2 FNYEAQ. CDR3 size: 16 residues.